This T cell receptor (beta chain) is drawn from a study of T cells in Graves' hyperthyroidism and ophthalmopathy. For this clonotype: As yet, its antigen is unknown.

Amplified TCR beta CDR3 regions derived from RNA transcripts. TCR CDR3 regions were first amplified by RT-PCR with HTBI primers. A single record per CDR3 protein comes from TCRdb applying MiXCR to the multiplex PCR reads. Of fewer than 650,000 distinct CDR3 sequences listed, more than 11% are singletons. Study-level points and caveats: Among clonotypes expanded in thyroid above 0.001, most were also found in blood.

Sequencing used blood. The TCR was taken from a young woman with Graves' hyperthyroidism that later progressed to Graves' ophthalmopathy.

Here the CDR3 DNA reads TGTGCCAGCAGCTTAGAATCCGGGAGCTCCTACGAGCAGTACTTC. Translation gives CASSLESGSSYEQYF. This chain links TRBV11-2 with TRBJ2-7, with D tentatively TRBD2 (6 bases). Germline loops: CDR1 SGHAT, CDR2 FQNNGV. V shed 0 bases and J shed 0 bases, with 9 bases lying between them. The CDR3 loop spans 15 amino acids.